This entry lists 19 T cell receptor beta chains sequenced from one sample in a study of T cell responses to AZD1222 COVID-19 vaccine. Using immunoSEQ multiplex PCR, the repertoire was profiled, and TCRdb retains in-frame clones only, with some absent. The repertoire holds around 130,000 clones, with roughly nine tenths as singletons. The starting material was peripheral blood, obtained on day 0 of AZD1222 vaccination. These receptor sequences come from an adult in good health.

The gene calls are TRBV9 and TRBJ2-1, with TRBD2 matching over 9 bases. The length of the CDR3 is 14 residues. Trimming cost V 0 bases and J 9 bases; bases outside gene matches: 4. Germline V gene sequence: CDR1 SGDLS, CDR2 YYNGEE. The CDR3 DNA sequence: TGTGCCAGCAGCGTAGGAACTAGCGGGCCTGAGCAGTTCTTC. Translated, it gives CASSVGTSGPEQFF.

The genes are TRBV2 and TRBJ2-7, with 7 bases aligning to TRBD2. This CDR3 has 15 amino acids. V trimming: 5 bases; J trimming: 3 bases; junction bases outside the gene matches: 10. Germline CDR1 is SNHLY and CDR2 is FYNNEI. CDR3 DNA: TGTGCCAGCAGTCCCCGAGGGACTACAGACTACGAGCAGTACTTC. Encoded protein: CASSPRGTTDYEQYF.

The V call is TRBV5-4, the J call TRBJ2-1; the D gene is possibly TRBD2 (6 bases). Germline CDR1 and CDR2: SGHNT and YYREEE (reference sequence). V lost 0 bases and J 10 bases, leaving 11 bases between the germline ends. The CDR3 is 13 amino acids. CDR3 nucleotides: TGTGCCAGCAGCTTGGTTGGCGGGACCGAGCAGTTCTTC. Amino acid sequence: CASSLVGGTEQFF.

The chain couples TRBV7-9 to TRBJ1-1; no firm D call. The ends were cut back, 4 bases at V and 2 bases at J, with 14 bases in the middle. The CDR3 runs to 15 residues. Germline V gives CDR1 SEHNR, CDR2 FQNEAQ (reference sequence). The CDR3 DNA sequence: TGTGCCAGCAGCTCCCGGGGTTCAGTTAACACTGAAGCTTTCTTT. This codes for CASSSRGSVNTEAFF.

DNA for the CDR3: TGTGCCAGCAGGGGACTAGCGGGAGACGAGCAGTACTTC. This codes for CASRGLAGDEQYF. The rearrangement joins TRBV12-3 or TRBV12-4 to TRBJ2-7; 14 bases agree with TRBD2. The CDR3 spans 13 residues. Trimming at V came to 6 bases and at J to 5 bases, leaving 0 bases not matched to a gene.

The rearrangement links TRBV9 to TRBJ2-2; no clear D gene. Per the germline V gene, CDR1 is SGDLS and CDR2 is YYNGEE. V lost 0 bases to trimming and J lost 4 bases, with 4 bases between them. The CDR3 loop spans 13 amino acids. For the CDR3, the DNA is TGTGCCAGCAGCGTAGCCGTCACCGGGGAGCTGTTTTTT. Translating it yields CASSVAVTGELFF.

V usage is TRBV9 and J usage is TRBJ2-7; TRBD2 matches at 7 bases. This CDR3 comprises 15 residues. After removal of 3 bases from V and 5 bases from J, the junction contained 11 bases not matched to a gene. Looked up from germline, CDR1 is SGDLS and CDR2 is YYNGEE. The CDR3 DNA reads TGTGCCAGCAGCGAGGGGACTACCCGTTTCGACGAGCAGTACTTC. This translates into CASSEGTTRFDEQYF.

This chain uses TRBV2 with TRBJ1-4; 8 bases fit TRBD1. Germline V gives CDR1 SNHLY, CDR2 FYNNEI. Trimming removed 8 bases from V and 2 bases from J; junction bases left unmatched: 1. This CDR3 is 13 amino acids long. The CDR3 is CASRTGTNEKLFF. CDR3 DNA: TGTGCCAGCCGGACAGGGACTAATGAAAAACTGTTTTTT.

This clone was observed a few times. The chain links TRBV12-3 or TRBV12-4 to TRBJ1-1; D gene ambiguous. There are 11 residues in the CDR3. Trimming took 7 bases from V and 5 from J, leaving 8 bases between them. In DNA form, the CDR3 reads TGTGCCAGCACCCGGGGAACTGAAGCTTTCTTT. It codes for CASTRGTEAFF.

This chain links TRBV5-4 with TRBJ1-2; possible D gene TRBD1, 6 bases. Germline V gives CDR1 SGHNT, CDR2 YYREEE (reference sequence). V was trimmed by 2 bases and J by 4 bases, leaving 21 bases between them. CDR3 length: 17 residues. CDR3 amino acids: CASSFSQGRRRGYGYTF. Here the CDR3 DNA reads TGTGCCAGCAGCTTTTCTCAGGGGCGACGACGGGGCTATGGCTACACCTTC.

This chain uses TRBV27 with TRBJ2-7, with D perhaps TRBD1 (6 bases). Deletions cut 4 bases from V and 2 bases from J, with 12 bases between. CDR1 is MNHEY and CDR2 is SMNVEV in the germline V gene (reference sequence). The CDR3 length is 14 residues. CDR3 bases: TGTGCCAGCAGTTCAACAGGGATGCCCTACGAGCAGTACTTC. Translating it yields CASSSTGMPYEQYF.

J is TRBJ2-1 and V is TRBV11-2; D call uncertain. The CDR3 consists of 14 residues. Trimming took 2 bases from V and 4 from J, leaving 9 bases between them. Germline CDR1 and CDR2: SGHAT and FQNNGV. CDR3 in amino acids: CASSLRSGYNEQFF. The CDR3 region has the DNA TGTGCCAGCAGCTTACGATCCGGTTACAATGAGCAGTTCTTC. The full variable domain, rest sourced from reference TRBV11-2 and TRBJ2-1, is EAGVAQSPRYKIIEKRQSVAFWCNPISGHATLYWYQQILGQGPKLLIQFQNNGVVDDSQLPKDRFSAERLKGVDSTLKIQPAKLEDSAVYLCASSLRSGYNEQFFGPGTRLTVL.

This chain joins TRBV6-1 and TRBJ1-4; D might be TRBD1 (6 bases). CDR3 size: 15 residues. Trimming cost V 2 bases and J 7 bases, with 14 bases left between them. CDR1 is MNHNS and CDR2 is SASEGT in the germline V gene. The CDR3 here is CASSERVGGREKLFF. The CDR3 nucleotides are TGTGCCAGCAGTGAACGTGTGGGGGGGCGTGAAAAACTGTTTTTT.

The V and J genes are TRBV6-6 and TRBJ1-2; TRBD1 aligns across 8 bases. J gave up 7 bases and V 5 bases, and 18 bases lay outside the gene matches. Germline CDR1 MNHNY, CDR2 SVGAGI (reference sequence). The CDR3 runs to 17 residues. CDR3 nucleotide sequence: TGTGCCAGCAGTCCTGAAGCCGGGACAGGAAATCCGAGTGGCTACACCTTC. As protein: CASSPEAGTGNPSGYTF.

The chain is built from TRBV15 and TRBJ2-2, with D perhaps TRBD1 (6 bases). With 3 bases removed from V and 9 bases from J, the gap between germline ends came to 11 bases. CDR1 is LNHNV and CDR2 is YYDKDF in the germline V gene (reference sequence). The CDR3 covers 13 residues. The CDR3 nucleotides are TGTGCCACCAGCAGGGGACAAGGGAGGGAGCTGTTTTTT. It translates to CATSRGQGRELFF.

This clone was found once. The CDR3 nucleotides are TGTGCCAGTAGTATCCGTCAGGGGAATCAGCCCCAGCATTTT. Amino acid sequence: CASSIRQGNQPQHF. The chain has TRBV19 and TRBJ1-5; D perhaps matches TRBD1 (6 bases). The V gene's germline CDR1 is LNHDA and CDR2 SQIVND (reference sequence). The length of the CDR3 is 14 residues. The ends were cut back, 3 bases at V and 4 bases at J, with 10 bases in the middle.

This chain uses TRBV5-6 with TRBJ1-2; D is ambiguous. Germline assignment: CDR1 SGHDT and CDR2 YYEEEE. V was trimmed by 1 base and J by 8 bases, leaving 15 bases between them. The CDR3 length is 14 residues. The CDR3 loop is CASSLPSQIGGYTF. CDR3 DNA sequence: TGTGCCAGCAGCTTGCCTTCACAGATAGGGGGCTACACCTTC.

The rearrangement joins TRBV2 to TRBJ1-5, with D possibly matching TRBD1 (6 bases). Between the trimmed V and J ends, which lost 2 bases and 9 bases, there was a span of 11 bases. CDR3 size: 13 residues. Per the germline V gene, CDR1 is SNHLY and CDR2 is FYNNEI. In nucleotides, the CDR3 is TGTGCCAGCAGTGAAAAGACCAGGGGGCCCCAGCATTTT. Its translation is CASSEKTRGPQHF.

The V and J genes are TRBV5-1 and TRBJ2-3; 9 bases agree with TRBD2. Losses at the gene ends were 4 bases for V and 3 bases for J; bases not matched to a gene: 9. Germline CDR1 SGHRS, CDR2 YFSETQ. The CDR3 runs 16 residues. This chain's CDR3 is CASSLEAGGRTDTQYF. The CDR3, as DNA: TGCGCCAGCAGCCTTGAGGCGGGAGGGCGTACAGATACGCAGTATTTT.